These T cell receptor beta chains were read from a single sample in a study of Ad26.COV2.S vaccination and SARS-CoV-2 variants. Assay used: immunoSEQ multiplex PCR; TCRdb lists only in-frame clones, some missing. The table includes approximately 360,000 clones, 83% detected once. Sequenced material: peripheral blood, taken in a trial of Ad26.COV2.S vaccine versus placebo. All receptors derive from a person aged 18 to 59 who received the Ad26.COV2.S COVID-19 vaccine or a placebo. Each CDR3 is given with its conserved first and last residue. D genes are given only for firm matches. Clone size is given for some rows only: seen once, a few or many times, or a class if the clone is expanded.

clone size	J gene	D gene	V gene	CDR3 DNA	CDR3 protein
NA	TRBJ1-1	TRBD1	TRBV5-1	TGCGCCAGCAGCTACCTTTCAGGGGGCGGCACTGAAGCTTTCTTT	CASSYLSGGGTEAFF
NA	TRBJ1-6	NA	TRBV27	TGTGCCAGCAGTTTATCAAGAATCGGACGGTGGAGCTCCTATAATTCACCCCTCCACTTT	CASSLSRIGRWSSYNSPLHF
NA	TRBJ1-1	NA	TRBV7-2	TGTGCCAGCAGCTTAGCGCATAGGGGCTTGAACACTGAAGCTTTCTTT	CASSLAHRGLNTEAFF
NA	TRBJ1-1	NA	TRBV27	TGTGCCAGCAGTTTGGCAGCGAACACTGAAGCTTTCTTT	CASSLAANTEAFF
NA	TRBJ1-5	NA	TRBV5-1	TGCGCCAGCAGCTTGGGCTCTCCAAGGGGCAATCAGCCCCAGCATTTT	CASSLGSPRGNQPQHF
NA	TRBJ1-6	TRBD1	TRBV7-9	TGTGCCAGCAGCGCCCGACAGGGGAATTCACCCCTCCACTTT	CASSARQGNSPLHF
NA	TRBJ1-1	TRBD1	TRBV5-1	TGCGCCAGCAGGACGGGACAGGCGGGGACTGAAGCTTTCTTT	CASRTGQAGTEAFF
NA	TRBJ2-7	TRBD1	TRBV10-3	TGTGCCATCAGCTCCGGGACAGCCCGCTACGAGCAGTACTTC	CAISSGTARYEQYF
NA	TRBJ2-3	NA	TRBV7-2	TGTGCCAGCAGCTTAGTGGCGGGCCCAGATACGCAGTATTTT	CASSLVAGPDTQYF
NA	TRBJ2-6	TRBD1	TRBV24-1	TGTGCCACCAGTGACTCCAGACAGGGTGGGCCCTCTGGGGCCAACGTCCTGACTTTC	CATSDSRQGGPSGANVLTF
NA	TRBJ1-3	NA	TRBV13	TGTGCCAGCAGCTCCCGACTCTCTGGAAACACCATATATTTT	CASSSRLSGNTIYF
NA	TRBJ2-4	TRBD2	TRBV19	TGTGCCAGTAGTACAGGACTAGCGGGAGCCCCTAACATTCAGTACTTC	CASSTGLAGAPNIQYF
NA	TRBJ1-2	TRBD1	TRBV4-1	TGCGCCAGCAGCCAGCCGACAGGGGACTATGGCTACACCTTC	CASSQPTGDYGYTF
NA	TRBJ1-2	NA	TRBV7-8	TGTGCCAGCGTACCCAATATCGAATTGGGCGGCTACACCTTC	CASVPNIELGGYTF
NA	TRBJ2-5	TRBD1	TRBV27	TGTGCCAGCAGTCCTGGGACAGGGCAAGAGACCCAGTACTTC	CASSPGTGQETQYF
NA	TRBJ1-2	NA	TRBV19	TGTGCCAGTAGTACCTCGGACAGTCTCTATGGCTACACCTTC	CASSTSDSLYGYTF
few	TRBJ1-6	TRBD1	TRBV5-4	TGTGCCAGCAGCCCTAAACCGGGACAGGGAGGTAATTCACCCCTCCACTTT	CASSPKPGQGGNSPLHF
NA	TRBJ2-1	NA	TRBV19	TGTGCCAGTAGTATAGAGGAGTTGGGAAATGAGCAGTTCTTC	CASSIEELGNEQFF
NA	TRBJ1-1	NA	TRBV25-1	TGTGCCAGCAGTTTCCCCCAGGGTGGTGACACTGAAGCTTTCTTT	CASSFPQGGDTEAFF
NA	TRBJ1-1	NA	TRBV6-5	TGTGCCAGCAGCAAGGGGGGGCTTCGGAACACTGAAGCTTTCTTT	CASSKGGLRNTEAFF
NA	TRBJ1-2	TRBD1	TRBV5-1	TGCGCCAGCAGCTTGGGCCCGGACAGGGGGAAGAGCTACACCTTC	CASSLGPDRGKSYTF
NA	TRBJ2-7	NA	TRBV7-3	TGTGCCAGCAGCTTAATCAGGGGTTTATCGATTTGCGAGCAGTACTTC	CASSLIRGLSICEQYF
NA	TRBJ2-2	TRBD2	TRBV15	TGTGCCTCCGGGACTAGCGGAGCCACCGGGGAGCTGTTTTTT	CASGTSGATGELFF
once	TRBJ2-4	TRBD1	TRBV19	TGTGCCAGTAGCCGACAGGGAACGGCCAAAAACATTCAGTACTTC	CASSRQGTAKNIQYF
NA	TRBJ2-7	TRBD2	TRBV6-5	TGTGCCAGCAGTTACAGTCTAGCGGGGGTCTACGAGCAGTACTTC	CASSYSLAGVYEQYF
few	TRBJ2-1	NA	TRBV19	TGTGCCAGTAGTAGCCCCTGGGGCAGTGGGCACAATGAGCAGTTCTTC	CASSSPWGSGHNEQFF
NA	TRBJ1-3	NA	TRBV2	TGTGCCAGCAGTTTTACGTCTGGAAACACCATATATTTT	CASSFTSGNTIYF
NA	TRBJ2-5	TRBD2	TRBV2	TGTGCCAGCAGTTCGCGGGGGGGCCAAGAGACCCAGTACTTC	CASSSRGGQETQYF
many	TRBJ2-3	NA	TRBV6-4	TGTGCCAGCAGTGTGGACGGCTACACAGATACGCAGTATTTT	CASSVDGYTDTQYF
NA	TRBJ1-1	NA	TRBV5-1	TGCGCCAGCAGCGCCGGGACACAGAACACTGAAGCTTTCTTT	CASSAGTQNTEAFF
few	TRBJ2-1	TRBD2	TRBV5-6	TGTGCCAGCAGCTCGGCCGGGACTAGGTACAATGAGCAGTTCTTC	CASSSAGTRYNEQFF
NA	TRBJ2-2	TRBD2	TRBV6-5	TGTGCCAGCAGGCTGACTAGCGGGGCCGCCGGGGAGCTGTTTTTT	CASRLTSGAAGELFF
NA	TRBJ1-1	NA	TRBV2	TGTGCCAGCAGTGACCGGGGGTACACTGAAGCTTTCTTT	CASSDRGYTEAFF
NA	TRBJ2-1	NA	TRBV7-2	TGTGCCAGCAGCTCCCTCCTGAATGAGCAGTTCTTC	CASSSLLNEQFF
NA	TRBJ2-2	TRBD2	TRBV5-1	TGCGCCAGCAGCCGAGGACTAGCGGGGCCCTTCAACACCGGGGAGCTGTTTTTT	CASSRGLAGPFNTGELFF
NA	TRBJ1-4	NA	TRBV5-1	TGCGCCAGCAGCTTCCAGATGGGGGGTAATGAAAAACTGTTTTTT	CASSFQMGGNEKLFF
NA	TRBJ1-2	NA	TRBV18	TGTGCCAGCTCACCGGTCGCATCACCCTATGGCTACACCTTC	CASSPVASPYGYTF
once	TRBJ2-7	NA	TRBV4-2	TGTGCCAGCAGCCAACTGGGGGGTTTCGAGCAGTACTTC	CASSQLGGFEQYF
NA	TRBJ1-2	NA	TRBV6-6	TGTGCCAGCAGTTTTGACAGGAACTATGGCTACACCTTC	CASSFDRNYGYTF